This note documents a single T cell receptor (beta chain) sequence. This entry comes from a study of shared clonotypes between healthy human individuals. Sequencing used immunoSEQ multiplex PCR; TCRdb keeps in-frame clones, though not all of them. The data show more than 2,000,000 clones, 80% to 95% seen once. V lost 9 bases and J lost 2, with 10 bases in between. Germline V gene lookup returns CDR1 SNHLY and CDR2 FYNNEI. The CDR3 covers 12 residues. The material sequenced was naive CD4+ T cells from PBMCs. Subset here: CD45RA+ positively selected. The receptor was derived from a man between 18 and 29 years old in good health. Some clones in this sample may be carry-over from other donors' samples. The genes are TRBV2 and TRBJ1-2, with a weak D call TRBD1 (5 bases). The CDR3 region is CARTGGNYGYTF. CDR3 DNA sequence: TGTGCCAGAACGGGGGGAAACTATGGCTACACCTTC. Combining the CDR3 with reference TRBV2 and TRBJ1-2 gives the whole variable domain EPEVTQTPSHQVTQMGQEVILRCVPISNHLYFYWYRQILGQKVEFLVSFYNNEISEKSEIFDDQFSVERPDGSNFTLKIRSTKLEDSAMYFCARTGGNYGYTFGSGTRLTVV.